Following are 31 T cell receptor beta chains from one sample sequenced in a study of OX40 agonist ivuxolimab in advanced cancers. Assay used: immunoSEQ multiplex PCR; TCRdb lists only in-frame clones, some missing. This sample yields more than 70,000 clones, of which approximately 88% are seen a single time; more than 8.5% belongs to the top ten. Here the sequenced sample was CD4+ or CD8+ T cells sorted from blood, taken in a trial of the OX40 agonist ivuxolimab. These receptor sequences come from an adult with an advanced solid tumor such as melanoma, head and neck, liver or kidney cancer.

The J gene is TRBJ2-5, the V gene TRBV15; D is uncertain. The V end lost 0 bases, the J end lost 7 bases, and 6 bases lay between the germline ends. The length of the CDR3 is 12 residues. CDR1 is LNHNV and CDR2 is YYDKDF in the germline V gene (reference sequence). Here the CDR3 reads CATSRDHGTQYF. In DNA, the CDR3 is TGTGCCACCAGCAGAGATCACGGGACCCAGTACTTC. The full variable domain, its missing parts supplied by reference TRBV15 and TRBJ2-5, is DAMVIQNPRYQVTQFGKPVTLSCSQTLNHNVMYWYQQKSSQAPKLLFHYYDKDFNNEADTPDNFQSRRPNTSFCFLDIRSPGLGDTAMYLCATSRDHGTQYFGPGTRLLVL.

The chain combines TRBV5-6 with TRBJ1-4; TRBD1 aligns across 9 bases. The V segment lost 3 bases and the J segment 5 bases; nucleotides outside the gene matches: 2. The germline gives CDR1 SGHDT, CDR2 YYEEEE. The CDR3 is made up of 14 amino acids. The CDR3 region has the DNA TGTGCCAGCAGCTGGGACAGGGAAAATGAAAAACTGTTTTTT. Translating it yields CASSWDRENEKLFF. The variable domain in full, completed from reference TRBV5-6 and TRBJ1-4, reads DAGVTQSPTHLIKTRGQQVTLRCSPKSGHDTVSWYQQALGQGPQFIFQYYEEEERQRGNFPDRFSGHQFPNYSSELNVNALLLGDSALYLCASSWDRENEKLFFGSGTQLSVL.

The genes are TRBV19 and TRBJ1-2; 7 positions match TRBD1. V was pared by 9 bases and J by 4 bases, with 8 bases of the junction left unmatched. Germline CDR1 and CDR2: LNHDA and SQIVND (reference sequence). This CDR3 comprises 13 residues. The CDR3 loop reads CASQTGTAYGYTF. The CDR3 DNA is TGTGCCAGCCAGACAGGGACCGCCTATGGCTACACCTTC.

The chain couples TRBV28 to TRBJ2-3; D ambiguous. This CDR3 region has 13 residues. CDR1 is MDHEN and CDR2 is SYDVKM in the germline V gene. Trimming took 1 base from V and 2 from J, leaving 4 bases between them. In nucleotides, the CDR3 is TGTGCCAGCAGTTTATTCGCCACAGATACGCAGTATTTT. Translating it yields CASSLFATDTQYF.

The DNA of the CDR3 is TGCGCCAGCAGCCCATATGGGGGGAACACTGAAGCTTTCTTT. Its translation is CASSPYGGNTEAFF. The chain carries TRBV5-1 and TRBJ1-1; possible D gene TRBD1, 5 bases. The V end lost 4 bases, the J end lost 1 base, and 11 bases lay between the germline ends. The germline gives CDR1 SGHRS, CDR2 YFSETQ. CDR3 size: 14 residues.

The rearrangement links TRBV7-3 to TRBJ2-7; 9 bases agree with TRBD1. CDR1 is SGHTA, CDR2 FQGTGA, per germline. The CDR3 is 15 amino acids. Trimming cost V 2 bases and J 3 bases; bases outside gene matches: 5. CDR3 in DNA: TGTGCCAGCAGCTTAGACGACAGGGGGATCTACGAGCAGTACTTC. Amino acid sequence: CASSLDDRGIYEQYF.

The chain uses TRBV18 and TRBJ2-5; D possibly corresponds to TRBD1 (7 bases). This CDR3 spans 14 amino acids. Germline loops: CDR1 KGHSH, CDR2 LQKENI. V was pared by 4 bases and J by 10 bases, with 19 bases between. The CDR3 bases are TGTGCCAGCTCACGCGGGACAGCGGACGAGGACCAGTACTTC. Its translation: CASSRGTADEDQYF.

The V and J genes are TRBV4-1 and TRBJ2-5; tentatively, D is TRBD1 (6 bases). Per the germline V gene, CDR1 is MGHRA and CDR2 is YSYEKL. V was pared by 4 bases and J by 0 bases, with 15 bases between. The CDR3 extends over 16 amino acids. The CDR3 DNA is TGCGCCAGCAGCCGAGGGGGTCCAAGGTACCAAGAGACCCAGTACTTC. It translates to CASSRGGPRYQETQYF.

The chain is built from TRBV5-1 and TRBJ2-3; TRBD2 matches at 7 bases. CDR1 SGHRS and CDR2 YFSETQ come from the germline V gene. Germline trimming cut 0 bases from V and 4 bases from J; bases unmatched to any gene: 5. The CDR3 length is 15 residues. As DNA, the CDR3 is TGCGCCAGCAGCTTGGTTGCGGGAGCCTCAGATACGCAGTATTTT. Amino acid sequence: CASSLVAGASDTQYF.

The sample holds one count of this clone. The rearrangement links TRBV11-2 to TRBJ2-5; D is uncertain. Trimming left V 1 base short and J 2 bases short, with 5 bases between. Germline V gives CDR1 SGHAT, CDR2 FQNNGV. The CDR3 runs to 13 residues. In DNA form, the CDR3 reads TGTGCCAGCAGCTTAGGGCAGCAAGAGACCCAGTACTTC. Translated, it gives CASSLGQQETQYF.

This chain links TRBV7-3 with TRBJ2-3; possibly TRBD2 for D (6 bases). Germline V CDR1 and CDR2: SGHTA, FQGTGA. V dropped 1 base and J dropped 8 bases, with 16 bases sitting between them. The CDR3 contains 15 residues. The CDR3 loop is CASSLSPGRRSTQYF. Written as DNA, the CDR3 is TGTGCCAGCAGCTTAAGCCCGGGGAGGCGTTCTACGCAGTATTTT.

The rearrangement links TRBV7-6 to TRBJ1-3, with unresolved D. Germline-derived CDR1 and CDR2 are SGHVS and FNYEAQ. V was cut by 4 bases and J by 4 bases, with 5 bases left in between. The CDR3 length is 12 residues. The DNA of the CDR3 is TGTGCCAGCAGCTATCTAGGAAACACCATATATTTT. As protein: CASSYLGNTIYF.

This clone was detected once. The chain recombines TRBV28 with TRBJ1-1; possibly TRBD1 for D (5 bases). Trimming shortened V by 2 bases and J by 5 bases, and 12 bases separated the two germline ends. Per the germline V gene, CDR1 is MDHEN and CDR2 is SYDVKM. This CDR3 region has 14 residues. The CDR3 region is CASSLPGTLTEAFF. CDR3 DNA sequence: TGTGCCAGCAGTTTACCAGGGACGTTAACTGAAGCTTTCTTT.

The V gene is TRBV6-5, the J gene TRBJ1-6, with D unclear. Germline lookup yields CDR1 MNHEY and CDR2 SVGAGI. The CDR3 extends over 13 amino acids. The V and J ends lost 0 bases and 3 bases respectively, with 0 bases between them. Here the CDR3 DNA reads TGTGCCAGCAGTTACTCCTATAATTCACCCCTCCACTTT. This gives the protein CASSYSYNSPLHF.

The chain employs TRBV18 and TRBJ1-2; D unclear. This CDR3 comprises 11 residues. V lost 1 base and J lost 14, with 11 bases in between. Germline assignment: CDR1 KGHSH and CDR2 LQKENI. CDR3 sequence reads: CASSPQGMGTF. The CDR3 nucleotides read TGTGCCAGCTCACCACAGGGAATGGGGACCTTC.

The rearrangement joins TRBV5-4 to TRBJ1-1; D ambiguous. This CDR3 region has 14 residues. Germline V CDR1 and CDR2: SGHNT, YYREEE (reference sequence). V lost 0 bases, J lost 1 base, and 7 bases lay in between. CDR3 sequence (DNA): TGTGCCAGCAGCTTGGGCGGAGGGAACACTGAAGCTTTCTTT. Its protein is CASSLGGGNTEAFF.

The J gene is TRBJ1-5, the V gene TRBV19; no clear D. V was cut by 3 bases and J by 6 bases, with 9 bases left in between. The CDR3 sequence is 13 residues long. Per germline, CDR1 LNHDA and CDR2 SQIVND (reference sequence). CDR3 protein: CASSIELSQPQHF. CDR3 DNA sequence: TGTGCCAGTAGTATCGAATTGTCTCAGCCCCAGCATTTT.

This clone was found a few times. CDR3 nucleotide sequence: TGTGCCAGCAGCTTAGATCAGACAGGATACTATGGCTACACCTTC. It specifies CASSLDQTGYYGYTF. This chain connects TRBV7-2 to TRBJ1-2; perhaps TRBD1 as D (6 bases). With 1 base removed from V and 3 bases from J, the gap between germline ends came to 12 bases. The CDR3 extends over 15 amino acids. Per germline, CDR1 SGHTA and CDR2 FQGNSA.

The V gene is TRBV2, the J gene TRBJ2-5; 7 positions match TRBD2. The CDR3 has 14 residues. Per the germline V gene, CDR1 is SNHLY and CDR2 is FYNNEI. V lost 8 bases and J lost 2; bases outside the gene matches: 8. The CDR3 region is CASSQLAEQETQYF. The CDR3 DNA sequence: TGTGCCAGCTCCCAGCTAGCGGAACAAGAGACCCAGTACTTC.

The CDR3 region is CASSMGLTYNEQFF. The CDR3 DNA is TGTGCCAGTAGTATGGGACTCACCTACAATGAGCAGTTCTTC. This sequence joins TRBV19 and TRBJ2-1; possibly TRBD2 for D (6 bases). Germline assignment: CDR1 LNHDA and CDR2 SQIVND (reference sequence). This CDR3 is 14 amino acids long. V shed 3 bases and J shed 2 bases, with 8 bases lying between them.

This clone was seen more than once but under ten times. The chain links TRBV10-3 to TRBJ1-5; 7 bases map to TRBD1. J was trimmed by 6 bases and V by 8 bases; bases with no gene match: 7. This CDR3 has 13 amino acids. Germline-derived CDR1 and CDR2 are ENHRY and SYGVKD. The CDR3: CAIGPQGGQPQHF. DNA for the CDR3: TGTGCCATCGGGCCTCAGGGGGGTCAGCCCCAGCATTTT.

Here the CDR3 DNA reads TGTGCCAGCAGCTTCTCCCAAACTGAAGCTTTCTTT. As protein: CASSFSQTEAFF. The J gene is TRBJ1-1, the V gene TRBV7-9; D unresolved. The CDR3 covers 12 residues. The V gene's germline CDR1 is SEHNR and CDR2 FQNEAQ (reference sequence). V was cut by 3 bases and J by 5 bases, with 7 bases left in between.

The chain links TRBV2 to TRBJ2-3; D may be TRBD2 (6 bases). The germline CDR1 and CDR2 sequences are SNHLY and FYNNEI. The V and J ends lost 1 base and 5 bases respectively, with 13 bases between them. CDR3 length: 15 amino acids. The CDR3 DNA reads as TGTGCCAGCAGTGAAGGGGGACTGGGGGGAGATACGCAGTATTTT. Translating it yields CASSEGGLGGDTQYF.

Here the CDR3 DNA reads TGTGCCAGCAGCGGGAGGCATAGGCCCTACACAGATACGCAGTATTTT. Encoded protein: CASSGRHRPYTDTQYF. The chain uses TRBV5-6 and TRBJ2-3, with a possible D match to TRBD2 (6 bases). This CDR3 contains 16 residues. Germline V CDR1 and CDR2: SGHDT, YYEEEE. V was cut by 4 bases and J by 2 bases, with 17 bases left in between.

This clone was observed a single time. This rearrangement joins TRBV5-4 to TRBJ1-5, with D possibly matching TRBD1 (6 bases). This CDR3 comprises 16 residues. V shed 0 bases and J shed 7 bases, with 17 bases lying between them. Germline V gives CDR1 SGHNT, CDR2 YYREEE (reference sequence). CDR3 loop: CASSLGGGTERQPQHF. The CDR3 DNA is TGTGCCAGCAGCTTGGGAGGGGGAACGGAGCGCCAGCCCCAGCATTTT.

The rearrangement links TRBV7-3 to TRBJ2-7; 9 nucleotides match TRBD2. CDR3 length: 15 amino acids. Germline lookup yields CDR1 SGHTA and CDR2 FQGTGA. The V and J ends lost 0 bases and 2 bases, in that order; junction bases with no gene match: 2. The CDR3: CASSLTASGTYEQYF. The CDR3 DNA reads as TGTGCCAGCAGCTTAACGGCTAGCGGGACCTACGAGCAGTACTTC.

The DNA for the CDR3 is TGTGCCAGCACCATGGGTGCGGGGGTGGAGACCCAGTACTTC. This codes for CASTMGAGVETQYF. This chain uses TRBV6-5 with TRBJ2-5; 7 bases fit TRBD2. From germline, CDR1 is MNHEY and CDR2 SVGAGI. The CDR3 spans 14 residues. Trimming removed 7 bases from V and 5 bases from J; junction bases left unmatched: 10.

The V gene is TRBV6-5, the J gene TRBJ1-6; maybe TRBD1 (6 bases). This CDR3 contains 15 residues. The V gene lost 5 bases and the J gene lost 5 bases, with 13 bases spanning the gap. Germline lookup yields CDR1 MNHEY and CDR2 SVGAGI. The CDR3 sequence is CASSPGAYHNSPLHF. CDR3 DNA sequence: TGTGCCAGCAGTCCAGGGGCCTACCATAATTCACCCCTCCACTTT.

The chain recombines TRBV10-3 with TRBJ1-4; possibly TRBD1 for D (6 bases). V lost 0 bases and J lost 5, with 10 bases in between. Germline assignment: CDR1 ENHRY and CDR2 SYGVKD. This CDR3 has 15 amino acids. The CDR3: CAISESGTRNEKLFF. The CDR3 DNA reads TGTGCCATCAGTGAGTCCGGGACAAGAAATGAAAAACTGTTTTTT.

The rearrangement links TRBV7-2 to TRBJ2-5, with D uncertain. The J call may be incorrect, as the DNA end agrees better with TRBJ2-7. This CDR3 is built from 12 residues. Germline assignment: CDR1 SGHTA and CDR2 FQGNSA. This CDR3 is CASSLSSYEQYF. In DNA form, the CDR3 reads TGTGCCAGCAGCCTCAGCTCCTACGAGCAGTACTTC.

Of note for this clone: Other DNA sequences in the same sample also yield this CDR3. The chain employs TRBV5-4 and TRBJ1-2, with unresolved D. Germline V gene lookup returns CDR1 SGHNT and CDR2 YYREEE (reference sequence). V was pared by 0 bases and J by 1 base, with 4 bases between. The CDR3 runs to 13 residues. The CDR3, as DNA: TGTGCCAGCAGCTTGGACGGTAACTATGGCTACACCTTC. Translation gives CASSLDGNYGYTF. The full variable domain, rest sourced from reference TRBV5-4 and TRBJ1-2, is ETGVTQSPTHLIKTRGQQVTLRCSSQSGHNTVSWYQQALGQGPQFIFQYYREEENGRGNFPPRFSGLQFPNYSSELNVNALELDDSALYLCASSLDGNYGYTFGSGTRLTVV.